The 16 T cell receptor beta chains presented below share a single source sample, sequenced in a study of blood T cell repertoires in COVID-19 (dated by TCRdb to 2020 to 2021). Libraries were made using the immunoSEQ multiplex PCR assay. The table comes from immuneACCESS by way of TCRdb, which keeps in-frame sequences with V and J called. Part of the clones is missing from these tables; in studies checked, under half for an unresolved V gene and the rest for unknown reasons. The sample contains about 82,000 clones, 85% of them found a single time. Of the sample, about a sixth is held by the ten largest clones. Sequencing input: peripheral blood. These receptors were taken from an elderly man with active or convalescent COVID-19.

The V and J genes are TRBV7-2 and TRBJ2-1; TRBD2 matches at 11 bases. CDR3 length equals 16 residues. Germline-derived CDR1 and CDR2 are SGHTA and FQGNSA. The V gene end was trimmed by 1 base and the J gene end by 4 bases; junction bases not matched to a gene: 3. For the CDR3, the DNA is TGTGCCAGCAGCTTAGGGGCTAGCGGGGGGTACAATGAGCAGTTCTTC. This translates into CASSLGASGGYNEQFF.

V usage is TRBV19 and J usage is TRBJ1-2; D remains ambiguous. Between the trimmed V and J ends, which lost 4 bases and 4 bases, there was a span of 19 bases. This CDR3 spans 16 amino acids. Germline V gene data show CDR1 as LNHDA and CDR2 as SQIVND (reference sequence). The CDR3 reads CASSSNLPGTSYGYTF. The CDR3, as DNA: TGTGCCAGTAGTAGCAACCTCCCGGGTACGTCCTATGGCTACACCTTC.

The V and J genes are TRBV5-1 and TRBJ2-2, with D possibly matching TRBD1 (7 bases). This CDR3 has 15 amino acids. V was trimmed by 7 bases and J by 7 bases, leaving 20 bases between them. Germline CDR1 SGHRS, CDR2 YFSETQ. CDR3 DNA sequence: TGCGCCAGCCGGAGGGTAGGGGGCGCCTACGGGGAGCTGTTTTTT. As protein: CASRRVGGAYGELFF. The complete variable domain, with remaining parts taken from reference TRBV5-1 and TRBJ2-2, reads KAGVTQTPRYLIKTRGQQVTLSCSPISGHRSVSWYQQTPGQGLQFLFEYFSETQRNKGNFPGRFSGRQFSNSRSEMNVSTLELGDSALYLCASRRVGGAYGELFFGEGSRLTVL.

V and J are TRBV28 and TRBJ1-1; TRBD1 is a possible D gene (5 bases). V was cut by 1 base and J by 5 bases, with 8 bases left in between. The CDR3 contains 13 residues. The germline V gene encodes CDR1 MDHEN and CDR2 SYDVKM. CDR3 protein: CASSLSRETEAFF. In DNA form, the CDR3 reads TGTGCCAGCAGTTTATCCAGGGAAACTGAAGCTTTCTTT. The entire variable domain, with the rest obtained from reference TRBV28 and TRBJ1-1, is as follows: DVKVTQSSRYLVKRTGEKVFLECVQDMDHENMFWYRQDPGLGLRLIYFSYDVKMKEKGDIPEGYSVSREKKERFSLILESASTNQTSMYLCASSLSRETEAFFGQGTRLTVV.

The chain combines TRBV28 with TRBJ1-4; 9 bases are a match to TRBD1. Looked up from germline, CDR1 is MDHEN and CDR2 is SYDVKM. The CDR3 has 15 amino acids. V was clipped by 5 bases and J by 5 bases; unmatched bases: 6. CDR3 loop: CASSPGDRENEKLFF. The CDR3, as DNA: TGTGCCAGCAGTCCAGGGGACAGGGAGAATGAAAAACTGTTTTTT.

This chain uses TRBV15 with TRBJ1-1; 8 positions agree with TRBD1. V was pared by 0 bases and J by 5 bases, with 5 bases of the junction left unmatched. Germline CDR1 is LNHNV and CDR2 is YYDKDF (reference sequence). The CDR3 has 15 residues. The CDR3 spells CATSREDRGRTEAFF. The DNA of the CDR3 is TGTGCCACCAGCAGAGAAGACAGGGGAAGGACTGAAGCTTTCTTT.

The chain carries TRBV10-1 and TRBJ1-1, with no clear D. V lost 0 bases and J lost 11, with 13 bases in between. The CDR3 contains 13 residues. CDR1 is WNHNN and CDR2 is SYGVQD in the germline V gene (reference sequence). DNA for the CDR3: TGCGCCAGCAGTGAGTCAGGAGCGTTGAATGCTTTCTTT. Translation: CASSESGALNAFF.

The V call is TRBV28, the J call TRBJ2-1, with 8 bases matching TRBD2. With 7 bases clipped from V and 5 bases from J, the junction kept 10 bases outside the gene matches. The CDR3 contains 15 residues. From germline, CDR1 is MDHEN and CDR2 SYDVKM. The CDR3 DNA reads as TGTGCCAGCACCCGGAGCGGGAGTTCGAACAATGAGCAGTTCTTC. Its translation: CASTRSGSSNNEQFF.

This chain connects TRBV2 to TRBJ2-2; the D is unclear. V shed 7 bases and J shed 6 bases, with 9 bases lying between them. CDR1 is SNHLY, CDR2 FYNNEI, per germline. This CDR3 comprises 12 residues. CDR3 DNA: TGTGCCAGCAATCTTCGCGCCGGGGAGCTGTTTTTT. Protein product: CASNLRAGELFF.

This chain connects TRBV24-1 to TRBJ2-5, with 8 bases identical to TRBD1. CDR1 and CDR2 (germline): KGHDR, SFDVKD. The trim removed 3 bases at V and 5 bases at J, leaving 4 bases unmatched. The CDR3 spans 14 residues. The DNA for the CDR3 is TGTGCCACCAGTGATAGGACAGGGCGGGAGACCCAGTACTTC. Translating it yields CATSDRTGRETQYF.

The CDR3 loop is CASSPRDRGNSGANVLTF. DNA for the CDR3: TGTGCCAGTAGTCCACGGGACAGGGGGAACTCTGGGGCCAACGTCCTGACTTTC. The chain links TRBV19 to TRBJ2-6; TRBD1 agrees at 11 bases. The germline V gene has CDR1 LNHDA and CDR2 SQIVND (reference sequence). V dropped 5 bases and J dropped 0; count of bases not matched to a gene: 6. This CDR3 is built from 18 residues.

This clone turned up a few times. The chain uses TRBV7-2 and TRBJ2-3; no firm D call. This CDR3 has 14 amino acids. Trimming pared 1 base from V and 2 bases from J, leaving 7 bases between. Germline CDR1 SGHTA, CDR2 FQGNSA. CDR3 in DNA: TGTGCCAGCAGCTTAGAATACTTCACAGATACGCAGTATTTT. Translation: CASSLEYFTDTQYF.

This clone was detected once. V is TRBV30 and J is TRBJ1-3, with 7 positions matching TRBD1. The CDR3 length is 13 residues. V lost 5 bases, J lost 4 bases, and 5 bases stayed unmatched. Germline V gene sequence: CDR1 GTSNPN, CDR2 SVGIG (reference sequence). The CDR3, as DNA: TGTGCCTGGTTCCGGGACAGCGGAAACACCATATATTTT. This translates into CAWFRDSGNTIYF.

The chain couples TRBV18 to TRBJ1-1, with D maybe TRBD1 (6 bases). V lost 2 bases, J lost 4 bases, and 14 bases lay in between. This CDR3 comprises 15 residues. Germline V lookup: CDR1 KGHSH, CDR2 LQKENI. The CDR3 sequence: CASSPLARGLTEAFF. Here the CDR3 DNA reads TGTGCCAGCTCACCATTGGCCAGGGGCCTCACTGAAGCTTTCTTT.

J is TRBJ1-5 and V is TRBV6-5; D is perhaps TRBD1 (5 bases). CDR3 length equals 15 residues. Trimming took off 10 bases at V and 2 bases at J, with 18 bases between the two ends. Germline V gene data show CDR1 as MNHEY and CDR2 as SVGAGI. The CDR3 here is CATASGGEGNQPQHF. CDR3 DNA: TGTGCCACCGCGAGCGGGGGGGAGGGCAATCAGCCCCAGCATTTT.

The CDR3 here is CASSLRTGRSGNTIYF. CDR3 sequence (DNA): TGTGCCAGCAGCCTCAGGACAGGCCGCTCTGGAAACACCATATATTTT. J is TRBJ1-3 and V is TRBV7-6, with 7 bases identical to TRBD1. The V and J ends lost 5 bases and 0 bases, in that order; junction bases with no gene match: 7. Germline CDR1 is SGHVS and CDR2 is FNYEAQ. This CDR3 contains 16 residues.